This T cell receptor (beta chain) was found in a study of T cell responses to AZD1222 COVID-19 vaccine. Concerning this clone itself: The antigen is not known.

Findings and caveats of the study: Sampling that yielded the repertoires occurred only after the peak T cell response. The sample set comprised mostly white British donors with more females, and clonal diversity was possibly underestimated. Rises in breadth and depth of Spike-specific TCRs came after two AZD1222 doses.

The trim removed 3 bases at V and 1 base at J, leaving 4 bases unmatched. CDR1 is SGHRS, CDR2 YFSETQ, per germline. CDR3 length: 15 amino acids. Sequencing used immunoSEQ multiplex PCR; TCRdb keeps in-frame clones, though not all of them. The table includes 70,000 to 90,000 clones, approximately 82% detected once. This chain uses TRBV5-1 with TRBJ2-5, with 9 bases fitting TRBD2. Sample: peripheral blood, taken on day 0 of AZD1222 vaccination. The sequence was collected from an adult in good health. In DNA form, the CDR3 reads TGCGCCAGCAGCTATATAGCGGGAGCCCAAGAGACCCAGTACTTC. It specifies CASSYIAGAQETQYF. Filled out from reference TRBV5-1 and TRBJ2-5, the complete variable domain reads KAGVTQTPRYLIKTRGQQVTLSCSPISGHRSVSWYQQTPGQGLQFLFEYFSETQRNKGNFPGRFSGRQFSNSRSEMNVSTLELGDSALYLCASSYIAGAQETQYFGPGTRLLVL.